The next 22 T cell receptor beta chains were all read from a single sample in a study of blood T cell repertoires in COVID-19. Measured with immunoSEQ multiplex PCR; TCRdb has only the in-frame clones, and not every one. The data hold approximately 74,000 clones, with around 93% observed a single time. Sequenced: peripheral blood. The source is a woman aged 55-70 years with active COVID-19.

The gene calls are TRBV10-3 and TRBJ2-1, with D unclear. V was cut by 10 bases and J by 0 bases, with 10 bases left in between. The CDR3 is made up of 13 amino acids. Germline V gene lookup returns CDR1 ENHRY and CDR2 SYGVKD. CDR3: CATSTVSYNEQFF. In DNA, the CDR3 is TGTGCCACCTCGACTGTCTCCTACAATGAGCAGTTCTTC.

The gene calls are TRBV6-5 and TRBJ2-3; D might be TRBD2 (5 bases). The germline V gene encodes CDR1 MNHEY and CDR2 SVGAGI. The CDR3 is 14 residues long. V lost 7 bases and J lost 4, with 15 bases in between. The CDR3 protein is CASIQRRGADTQYF. DNA for the CDR3: TGTGCCAGCATCCAGCGGAGAGGCGCAGATACGCAGTATTTT.

The rearrangement links TRBV7-8 to TRBJ1-5; 7 bases fit TRBD1. With 4 bases clipped from V and 6 bases from J, the junction kept 6 bases outside the gene matches. The CDR3 has 14 residues. CDR1 is SGHVS and CDR2 is FQNEAQ in the germline V gene. The CDR3 is CASSSGTAGQPQHF. The CDR3 DNA reads TGTGCCAGCAGCTCCGGGACAGCCGGTCAGCCCCAGCATTTT.

The chain combines TRBV15 with TRBJ1-4; no clear D. This CDR3 comprises 14 residues. The V gene's germline CDR1 is LNHNV and CDR2 YYDKDF (reference sequence). The ends were cut back, 3 bases at V and 13 bases at J, with 18 bases in the middle. The CDR3 sequence is CATSRPLGDGPLFF. The CDR3 DNA sequence: TGTGCCACCAGCAGGCCCCTAGGCGACGGTCCACTGTTTTTT. The variable domain in full, with the rest retrieved from reference TRBV15 and TRBJ1-4, is DAMVIQNPRYQVTQFGKPVTLSCSQTLNHNVMYWYQQKSSQAPKLLFHYYDKDFNNEADTPDNFQSRRPNTSFCFLDIRSPGLGDTAMYLCATSRPLGDGPLFFGSGTQLSVL.

This chain links TRBV10-1 with TRBJ1-1; D ambiguous. V lost 1 base and J 5 bases, leaving 14 bases between the germline ends. Germline loops: CDR1 WNHNN, CDR2 SYGVQD (reference sequence). The CDR3 spans 15 residues. This chain's CDR3 is CASSEFLEAGTEAFF. CDR3 DNA sequence: TGCGCCAGCAGTGAGTTCTTGGAAGCCGGGACTGAAGCTTTCTTT.

The chain employs TRBV9 and TRBJ2-3; D may be TRBD2 (5 bases). Trimming left V 4 bases short and J 3 bases short, with 12 bases between. This CDR3 region has 14 residues. CDR1 and CDR2 from the germline V gene are SGDLS and YYNGEE. Here the CDR3 DNA reads TGTGCCAGCAGCCCTTGGACTCAGACAGATACGCAGTATTTT. It yields the protein CASSPWTQTDTQYF.

The chain couples TRBV7-9 to TRBJ2-1, with TRBD2 identical over 8 bases. This CDR3 comprises 16 residues. The V segment lost 2 bases and the J segment 7 bases; nucleotides outside the gene matches: 10. Germline assignment: CDR1 SEHNR and CDR2 FQNEAQ (reference sequence). The CDR3 DNA is TGTGCCAGCAGCTTAAGCGGGGGTCGGGCTCTTAATGAGCAGTTCTTC. Translation gives CASSLSGGRALNEQFF.

The chain is built from TRBV19 and TRBJ2-2; D is unclear. The CDR3 totals 14 residues. Deletions cut 6 bases from V and 6 bases from J, with 14 bases between. CDR1 is LNHDA and CDR2 is SQIVND in the germline V gene (reference sequence). The CDR3 DNA reads as TGTGCCAGTAGGGGTCCCAGTGGGCCCGGGGAGCTGTTTTTT. Amino acids: CASRGPSGPGELFF.

CDR3 sequence (DNA): TGTGCCAGCAATACAGGGACTAAAGAGACCCAGTACTTC. This encodes CASNTGTKETQYF. The J gene is TRBJ2-5, the V gene TRBV28; weak D call: TRBD2 (7 bases). Trimming removed 7 bases at V and 3 bases at J, with 12 bases between. The CDR3 contains 13 residues. Germline-derived CDR1 and CDR2 are MDHEN and SYDVKM. Drawing the rest from reference TRBV28 and TRBJ2-5, the complete variable domain is DVKVTQSSRYLVKRTGEKVFLECVQDMDHENMFWYRQDPGLGLRLIYFSYDVKMKEKGDIPEGYSVSREKKERFSLILESASTNQTSMYLCASNTGTKETQYFGPGTRLLVL.

This clone was found once. This sequence joins TRBV5-1 and TRBJ2-7, with TRBD2 matching over 9 bases. The trim removed 1 base at V and 7 bases at J, leaving 12 bases unmatched. There are 16 residues in the CDR3. The V gene's germline CDR1 is SGHRS and CDR2 YFSETQ. The DNA of the CDR3 is TGCGCCAGCAGCTTGTGGCGGGAGGGCCGTAGTGGGGAGCAGTACTTC. This translates into CASSLWREGRSGEQYF. Full variable domain (outside the CDR3, taken from reference TRBV5-1 and TRBJ2-7): KAGVTQTPRYLIKTRGQQVTLSCSPISGHRSVSWYQQTPGQGLQFLFEYFSETQRNKGNFPGRFSGRQFSNSRSEMNVSTLELGDSALYLCASSLWREGRSGEQYFGPGTRLTVT.

CDR3: CASIEEGSGANVLTF. CDR3 in DNA: TGTGCCAGCATCGAGGAGGGCTCTGGGGCCAACGTCCTGACTTTC. The chain joins TRBV6-6 to TRBJ2-6; D perhaps matches TRBD2 (6 bases). V lost 7 bases to trimming and J lost 0 bases, with 10 bases between them. This CDR3 is built from 15 residues. Germline V gene lookup returns CDR1 MNHNY and CDR2 SVGAGI (reference sequence).

The chain combines TRBV18 with TRBJ1-1; 9 bases match TRBD1. CDR1 is KGHSH, CDR2 LQKENI, per germline. V trimming: 4 bases; J trimming: 2 bases; junction bases outside the gene matches: 5. This CDR3 comprises 15 residues. This CDR3 is CASSRGQGPNTEAFF. The DNA for the CDR3 is TGTGCCAGCTCACGGGGACAGGGCCCCAACACTGAAGCTTTCTTT.

The J gene is TRBJ1-5, the V gene TRBV4-1; a weak D match, TRBD1 (5 bases). Germline values: CDR1 MGHRA, CDR2 YSYEKL. This CDR3 comprises 15 residues. V dropped 0 bases and J dropped 2 bases, with 8 bases sitting between them. CDR3 DNA sequence: TGCGCCAGCAGCCAAGAAGTAGGGGGCAATCAGCCCCAGCATTTT. This gives the protein CASSQEVGGNQPQHF.

The V and J genes are TRBV4-2 and TRBJ2-1; possibly TRBD2 for D (6 bases). This CDR3 comprises 14 residues. From germline, CDR1 is LGHNA and CDR2 YNFKEQ. V shed 1 base and J shed 8 bases, with 12 bases lying between them. The CDR3 protein is CASSQAPASDEQFF. CDR3 DNA: TGTGCCAGCAGCCAAGCTCCGGCTAGCGATGAGCAGTTCTTC.

Concerning this clone: One end of the junction varies from germline; a read error may be responsible. This chain uses TRBV23-1 with TRBJ2-7; the D is unclear. TRBV23-1 is marked as an open reading frame, function uncertain. The CDR3 has 11 amino acids. The CDR3 nucleotides read TGCGCCAGCAGTCAATCACGGCGGTGGTATTTC. Protein: CASSQSRRWYF.

V is TRBV27 and J is TRBJ2-3, with D tentatively TRBD2 (5 bases). The V and J ends lost 7 bases and 3 bases respectively, with 11 bases between them. The CDR3 spans 13 residues. The germline CDR1 and CDR2 sequences are MNHEY and SMNVEV (reference sequence). The CDR3 here is CASMVGSTDTQYF. The CDR3 DNA reads as TGTGCCAGCATGGTGGGGAGTACAGATACGCAGTATTTT.

V is TRBV28 and J is TRBJ2-7; no definite D call. CDR1 is MDHEN and CDR2 is SYDVKM in the germline V gene. Deletions cut 3 bases from V and 0 bases from J, with 15 bases between. CDR3 size: 16 residues. For the CDR3, the DNA is TGTGCCAGCAGTTTGGGCAGAGAGCATAACTCCTACGAGCAGTACTTC. Its translation is CASSLGREHNSYEQYF. Full variable domain (missing parts from reference TRBV28 and TRBJ2-7): DVKVTQSSRYLVKRTGEKVFLECVQDMDHENMFWYRQDPGLGLRLIYFSYDVKMKEKGDIPEGYSVSREKKERFSLILESASTNQTSMYLCASSLGREHNSYEQYFGPGTRLTVT.

The gene calls are TRBV28 and TRBJ2-5; 7 positions agree with TRBD2. The CDR3 totals 15 residues. V shed 3 bases and J 1 base; nucleotides not matched to a gene: 5. The germline CDR1 and CDR2 sequences are MDHEN and SYDVKM. The CDR3, as DNA: TGTGCCAGCAGTTTTTATCGGGGGGTCCAAGAGACCCAGTACTTC. It is translated as CASSFYRGVQETQYF.

This chain connects TRBV19 to TRBJ2-7; TRBD2 matches 10 bases. Trimming cost V 3 bases and J 6 bases; bases outside gene matches: 11. The germline V gene encodes CDR1 LNHDA and CDR2 SQIVND (reference sequence). There are 16 residues in the CDR3. CDR3: CASSIGAGLASVEQYF. DNA of the CDR3: TGTGCCAGTAGTATCGGCGCGGGACTAGCGTCGGTCGAGCAGTACTTC.

V usage is TRBV2 and J usage is TRBJ2-5; 7 nucleotides match TRBD1. Germline values: CDR1 SNHLY, CDR2 FYNNEI. V dropped 4 bases and J dropped 2; count of bases not matched to a gene: 4. CDR3 length: 14 amino acids. CDR3 nucleotide sequence: TGTGCCAGCAGTGCCGGGACAGTACAAGAGACCCAGTACTTC. It yields the protein CASSAGTVQETQYF. The full variable domain, completed using reference TRBV2 and TRBJ2-5, is EPEVTQTPSHQVTQMGQEVILRCVPISNHLYFYWYRQILGQKVEFLVSFYNNEISEKSEIFDDQFSVERPDGSNFTLKIRSTKLEDSAMYFCASSAGTVQETQYFGPGTRLLVL.

For this clone: One end of the junction varies from germline; a read error may be responsible. The chain uses TRBV10-3 and TRBJ1-5; D is undetermined. In germline, CDR1 is ENHRY, CDR2 SYGVKD. The CDR3 has 14 amino acids. The CDR3 DNA reads as TGTGCTATCACTGTAGTCTGGGTGGGCCAACCCCATAGTTTT. It encodes CAITVVWVGQPHSF.

The rearrangement uses TRBV11-2 and TRBJ1-4; D is ambiguous. This CDR3 is 17 amino acids long. Germline CDR1 reads SGHAT; CDR2 reads FQNNGV. Trimming removed 3 bases from V and 0 bases from J, with 14 bases in between. CDR3 nucleotides: TGTGCCAGCAGCTTGCTTGCGGGCAGAGCAACTAATGAAAAACTGTTTTTT. Translating it yields CASSLLAGRATNEKLFF.